Presented here are 29 T cell receptor beta chains from one specimen sequenced in a study of cytomegalovirus exposure and HLA in healthy donors. It was with 60 Vbeta and 13 Jbeta primers that the PCR ran. Sequencing was performed with immunoSEQ multiplex PCR; in TCRdb, only in-frame clones are kept and a portion is missing. The sample consists of about 160,000 clones, about 85% of them appearing once. Material for sequencing was PBMCs. These receptors were collected from a man between 18 and 35 years old in good health and CMV-seropositive.

This chain links TRBV30 with TRBJ2-1; 8 bases are shared with TRBD1. The CDR3 length is 14 residues. Germline CDR1 is GTSNPN and CDR2 is SVGIG (reference sequence). After removal of 3 bases from V and 8 bases from J, the junction contained 9 bases not matched to a gene. CDR3 DNA sequence: TGTGCCTGGAGGTCAATTCAGGGGGCCGATGAGCAGTTCTTC. Protein product: CAWRSIQGADEQFF.

The chain employs TRBV29-1 and TRBJ2-3; 7 nucleotides agree with TRBD2. V dropped 4 bases and J dropped 4; count of bases not matched to a gene: 8. Germline V gene data show CDR1 as SQVTM and CDR2 as ANQGSEA. The CDR3 extends over 14 amino acids. The CDR3 nucleotides are TGCAGCGTTGCCCCGGGAGGAGTCGCAGATACGCAGTATTTT. Translation gives CSVAPGGVADTQYF.

The chain employs TRBV7-9 and TRBJ1-2; D is possibly TRBD1 (5 bases). V shed 5 bases and J shed 4 bases, with 17 bases lying between them. The CDR3 extends over 15 amino acids. Germline-derived CDR1 and CDR2 are SEHNR and FQNEAQ (reference sequence). Here the CDR3 DNA reads TGTGCCAGCAGCCCCGGAAAGGGGCATGGCTATGGCTACACCTTC. Translating it yields CASSPGKGHGYGYTF.

The chain couples TRBV11-1 to TRBJ1-1, with TRBD1 as a possible D gene (6 bases). The CDR3 has 14 residues. Trimming took off 5 bases at V and 2 bases at J, with 12 bases between the two ends. From germline, CDR1 is SGHAT and CDR2 FQDESV (reference sequence). Written as DNA, the CDR3 is TGTGCCAGCAGCCCAAGGACAGCAAACACTGAAGCTTTCTTT. It codes for CASSPRTANTEAFF.

The rearrangement joins TRBV9 to TRBJ2-7, with 11 nucleotides matching TRBD2. With 4 bases clipped from V and 2 bases from J, the junction kept 8 bases outside the gene matches. Germline assignment: CDR1 SGDLS and CDR2 YYNGEE. CDR3 length equals 16 residues. The CDR3 DNA reads TGTGCCAGCAGCCCGGGGACTAGCGGTGTCACCTACGAGCAGTACTTC. Protein sequence: CASSPGTSGVTYEQYF.

This rearrangement joins TRBV4-3 to TRBJ1-6; D call uncertain. Trimming pared 1 base from V and 0 bases from J, leaving 7 bases between. The CDR3 length is 16 residues. CDR1 is LGHNA and CDR2 is YSLEER in the germline V gene. CDR3 in DNA: TGCGCCAGCAGCCAAGGAGCGTTCTCCTATAATTCACCCCTCCACTTT. Its translation is CASSQGAFSYNSPLHF.

V and J are TRBV11-2 and TRBJ2-7; D gene uncertain. Trimming removed 3 bases at V and 3 bases at J, with 9 bases between. Germline CDR1 SGHAT, CDR2 FQNNGV. The CDR3 is 13 amino acids. DNA of the CDR3: TGTGCCAGCAGCTTTGTACAGATCTACGAGCAGTACTTC. It encodes CASSFVQIYEQYF.

The rearrangement links TRBV27 to TRBJ2-5, with TRBD2 matching over 14 bases. V lost 6 bases, J lost 7 bases, and 10 bases stayed unmatched. Germline CDR1 is MNHEY and CDR2 is SMNVEV (reference sequence). CDR3 length equals 16 residues. CDR3 sequence reads: CASRRGTSGSQGTQYF. CDR3 DNA sequence: TGTGCCAGCAGACGCGGGACTAGCGGGAGCCAGGGGACCCAGTACTTC.

This clone is a singleton in its sample. The genes are TRBV5-1 and TRBJ2-3; maybe TRBD1 (6 bases). The CDR3 extends over 14 amino acids. Germline values: CDR1 SGHRS, CDR2 YFSETQ. V lost 5 bases, J lost 0 bases, and 10 bases lay in between. DNA for the CDR3: TGCGCCAGCAGTCAGGGGTCTAGCACAGATACGCAGTATTTT. Translated, it gives CASSQGSSTDTQYF.

This clone has a single count. The J gene is TRBJ1-4, the V gene TRBV6-5; 7 bases map to TRBD1. V gave up 0 bases and J gave up 10 bases; unmatched junction bases: 8. This CDR3 is built from 15 residues. Germline loops: CDR1 MNHEY, CDR2 SVGAGI. The CDR3 loop reads CASSYSSRTGGKLFF. DNA for the CDR3: TGTGCCAGCAGTTACTCGAGTAGGACAGGCGGAAAACTGTTTTTT.

In regard to this clone: At the DNA level, this CDR3 is encoded by other sequences in the same sample as well. This chain uses TRBV4-3 with TRBJ2-1; a weak D match, TRBD1 (5 bases). V was shortened by 0 bases and J by 3 bases, with 12 bases between the two germline ends. Germline loops: CDR1 LGHNA, CDR2 YSLEER. The CDR3 is 16 amino acids. The CDR3 sequence: CASSQEADSFYNEQFF. The CDR3 DNA is TGCGCCAGCAGCCAAGAAGCAGACAGCTTCTACAATGAGCAGTTCTTC.

The chain joins TRBV7-9 to TRBJ1-1; D not resolved. Germline V lookup: CDR1 SEHNR, CDR2 FQNEAQ (reference sequence). V was shortened by 5 bases and J by 12 bases, with 13 bases between the two germline ends. This CDR3 contains 11 residues. This CDR3 reads CASSAEPWSFF. The CDR3, as DNA: TGTGCCAGCAGCGCAGAACCTTGGTCTTTCTTT.

The CDR3: CASSYHIQGNEKLFF. CDR3 in DNA: TGTGCCAGCAGTTACCACATACAGGGTAATGAAAAACTGTTTTTT. The chain is built from TRBV6-6 and TRBJ1-4; possibly TRBD1 for D (6 bases). Germline assignment: CDR1 MNHNY and CDR2 SVGAGI (reference sequence). The V end was cut by 2 bases, the J end by 4 bases, with 11 bases between. The CDR3 covers 15 residues.

The rearrangement links TRBV18 to TRBJ1-5, with D maybe TRBD1 (6 bases). The V end was cut by 2 bases, the J end by 5 bases, with 10 bases between. The CDR3 has 14 residues. Germline V CDR1 and CDR2: KGHSH, LQKENI. CDR3 protein: CASSPEGGHQPQHF. CDR3 DNA: TGTGCCAGCTCACCAGAGGGGGGGCATCAGCCCCAGCATTTT.

The CDR3: CASSPLIYSYEQYF. The CDR3 coding sequence is TGTGCCAGCAGTCCCCTTATATACTCCTACGAGCAGTACTTC. The chain joins TRBV27 to TRBJ2-5, with D unresolved. The end of the DNA is better explained by TRBJ2-7, so the J call may be wrong. Germline V CDR1 and CDR2: MNHEY, SMNVEV (reference sequence). The CDR3 is 14 residues long.

This chain connects TRBV11-3 to TRBJ2-7, with D tentatively TRBD1 (5 bases). Germline CDR1 SGHNT, CDR2 YENEEA. The V end was cut by 3 bases, the J end by 2 bases, with 8 bases between. The CDR3 covers 13 residues. CDR3 loop: CASSFPRAYEQYF. The DNA of the CDR3 is TGTGCCAGCAGCTTTCCCAGGGCCTACGAGCAGTACTTC.

The chain recombines TRBV5-6 with TRBJ2-2; TRBD2 matches 8 bases. The germline V gene has CDR1 SGHDT and CDR2 YYEEEE. V shed 5 bases and J 1 base; nucleotides not matched to a gene: 7. This CDR3 has 16 residues. This CDR3 is CASRYTSGLNTGELFF. In DNA, the CDR3 is TGTGCCAGCAGATATACTAGCGGTCTGAACACCGGGGAGCTGTTTTTT.

The chain joins TRBV21-1 to TRBJ2-1; the table's D call of TRBD1 was not tested on the DNA. TRBV21-1 constitutes a pseudogene. The CDR3 spans 17 residues. DNA for the CDR3: TGTGCCAGCAGCAAAGCCCCGGGACAGGGGTTTTACAATGAGCAGTTCTTC. Residues: CASSKAPGQGFYNEQFF.

CDR3 DNA: TGTGCCAGCAATGCCAGGAGGGTAACGACGAGTGGCTACACCTTC. Amino acids: CASNARRVTTSGYTF. This chain links TRBV6-5 with TRBJ1-2; D is uncertain. The CDR3 runs to 15 residues. Looked up from germline, CDR1 is MNHEY and CDR2 is SVGAGI. Trimming removed 7 bases at V and 7 bases at J, with 22 bases between.

The rearrangement joins TRBV7-9 to TRBJ1-1, with 10 bases fitting TRBD1. The CDR3 covers 16 residues. CDR1 is SEHNR, CDR2 FQNEAQ, per germline (reference sequence). V shed 3 bases, J shed 8 bases, and the junction held 12 bases outside the gene matches. The CDR3 sequence is CASSFPGDRGPNEAFF. Here the CDR3 DNA reads TGTGCCAGCAGCTTCCCGGGAGACAGGGGGCCTAACGAAGCTTTCTTT. Variable domain in full (rest from reference TRBV7-9 and TRBJ1-1): DTGVSQNPRHKITKRGQNVTFRCDPISEHNRLYWYRQTLGQGPEFLTYFQNEAQLEKSRLLSDRFSAERPKGSFSTLEIQRTEQGDSAMYLCASSFPGDRGPNEAFFGQGTRLTVV.

V gene TRBV6-6 combines with J gene TRBJ1-1; TRBD1 is a possible D gene (5 bases). This CDR3 contains 14 residues. Per germline, CDR1 MNHNY and CDR2 SVGAGI (reference sequence). The ends were cut back, 5 bases at V and 1 base at J, with 11 bases in the middle. CDR3 in DNA: TGTGCCAGCAGTCTACTACAGGCGAACACTGAAGCTTTCTTT. Translated, it gives CASSLLQANTEAFF.

The V and J genes are TRBV6-5 and TRBJ2-2; D call uncertain. The length of the CDR3 is 16 residues. Trimming removed 0 bases from V and 6 bases from J, with 14 bases in between. From germline, CDR1 is MNHEY and CDR2 SVGAGI. CDR3 in DNA: TGTGCCAGCAGTTACTCGAAAGCCTCCTCCCCCGGGGAGCTGTTTTTT. The encoded protein is CASSYSKASSPGELFF.

V is TRBV4-3 and J is TRBJ1-2, with D unresolved. Germline values: CDR1 LGHNA, CDR2 YSLEER. Trimming removed 3 bases from V and 7 bases from J, with 24 bases in between. CDR3 size: 17 residues. CDR3 DNA sequence: TGCGCCAGCAGCCACCCGGGTCCGCCCACGCTCTTCCGTGGCTACACCTTC. Amino acids: CASSHPGPPTLFRGYTF.

CDR3 coding DNA: TGTGCCAGCAGCTTGCAGCGGGGGGGCGAGGAGACCCAGTACTTC. It yields the protein CASSLQRGGEETQYF. This sequence joins TRBV7-3 and TRBJ2-5, with TRBD2 matching 10 bases. From germline, CDR1 is SGHTA and CDR2 FQGTGA. Trimming cost V 3 bases and J 5 bases; bases outside gene matches: 6. The CDR3 length is 15 residues. The full variable domain, rest sourced from reference TRBV7-3 and TRBJ2-5, is GAGVSQTPSNKVTEKGKYVELRCDPISGHTALYWYRQSLGQGPEFLIYFQGTGAADDSGLPNDRFFAVRPEGSVSTLKIQRTERGDSAVYLCASSLQRGGEETQYFGPGTRLLVL.

The gene calls are TRBV11-3 and TRBJ2-4; 8 bases align to TRBD1. Germline CDR1 reads SGHNT; CDR2 reads YENEEA. After removal of 5 bases from V and 9 bases from J, the junction contained 6 bases not matched to a gene. This CDR3 spans 13 amino acids. The CDR3 region has the DNA TGTGCCAGCAGCAAACAGGGGGGTGGCATTCAGTACTTC. This gives the protein CASSKQGGGIQYF.

The chain couples TRBV9 to TRBJ1-5; D gene ambiguous. V was clipped by 4 bases and J by 7 bases, with 15 bases between them. From germline, CDR1 is SGDLS and CDR2 YYNGEE. The CDR3 extends over 14 amino acids. CDR3 DNA sequence: TGTGCCAGCAGCCCAGGATCAAACGGACAGCCCCAGCATTTT. It specifies CASSPGSNGQPQHF. Based on the CDR3 plus reference TRBV9 and TRBJ1-5, the full variable domain is DSGVTQTPKHLITATGQRVTLRCSPRSGDLSVYWYQQSLDQGLQFLIQYYNGEERAKGNILERFSAQQFPDLHSELNLSSLELGDSALYFCASSPGSNGQPQHFGDGTRLSIL.

CDR3 DNA sequence: TGCGCCAGCAGCCAAAGCGGGCGCGGGGCCACAGATACGCAGTATTTT. Its translation: CASSQSGRGATDTQYF. The J gene is TRBJ2-3, the V gene TRBV4-3; a possible D gene is TRBD2 (6 bases). V dropped 2 bases and J dropped 2 bases, with 14 bases sitting between them. CDR3 length: 16 amino acids. Looked up from germline, CDR1 is LGHNA and CDR2 is YSLEER.

The V gene is TRBV6-4, the J gene TRBJ2-1; the match to TRBD1 covers 8 bases. The germline gives CDR1 MRHNA, CDR2 SNTAGT. CDR3 size: 15 residues. The V gene end was trimmed by 2 bases and the J gene end by 4 bases; junction bases not matched to a gene: 4. Here the CDR3 DNA reads TGTGCCAGCAGTGACGGGACAGGACCTTACAATGAGCAGTTCTTC. As protein: CASSDGTGPYNEQFF.

The chain carries TRBV4-2 and TRBJ2-7; D may be TRBD1 (5 bases). Germline CDR1 reads LGHNA; CDR2 reads YNFKEQ. V dropped 0 bases and J dropped 3 bases, with 9 bases sitting between them. CDR3 length equals 14 residues. CDR3 protein: CASSQEWTSYEQYF. CDR3 bases: TGTGCCAGCAGCCAAGAGTGGACAAGCTACGAGCAGTACTTC.